This TCR beta chain was sequenced in a study of blood T cell repertoires in COVID-19. This CDR3 contains 15 residues. Germline V gene sequence: CDR1 MDHEN, CDR2 SYDVKM. V was clipped by 8 bases and J by 2 bases; unmatched bases: 8. Sequencing used immunoSEQ multiplex PCR; TCRdb keeps in-frame clones, though not all of them. The table records 100,000 or so clones, around 85% of them present only once. Specimen: peripheral blood. The origin of this receptor is a woman in her seventies with active or convalescent COVID-19. The gene calls are TRBV28 and TRBJ1-5, with 8 bases lining up with TRBD1. The CDR3, as DNA: TGTGCCAGCTCTGCGGGACAGGTTCGCAATCAGCCCCAGCATTTT. Encoded protein: CASSAGQVRNQPQHF.